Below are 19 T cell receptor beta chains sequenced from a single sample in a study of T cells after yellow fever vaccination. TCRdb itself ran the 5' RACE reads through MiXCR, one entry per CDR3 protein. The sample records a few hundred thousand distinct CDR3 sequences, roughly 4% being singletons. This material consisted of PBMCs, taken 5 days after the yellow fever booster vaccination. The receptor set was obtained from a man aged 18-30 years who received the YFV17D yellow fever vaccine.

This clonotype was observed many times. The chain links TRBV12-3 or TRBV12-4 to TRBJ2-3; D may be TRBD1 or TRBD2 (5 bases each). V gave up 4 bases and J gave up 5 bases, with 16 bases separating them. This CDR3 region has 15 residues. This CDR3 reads CASSSSLGVEDTQYF. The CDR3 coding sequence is TGTGCCAGCAGTTCCTCCTTGGGGGTAGAAGATACGCAGTATTTT.

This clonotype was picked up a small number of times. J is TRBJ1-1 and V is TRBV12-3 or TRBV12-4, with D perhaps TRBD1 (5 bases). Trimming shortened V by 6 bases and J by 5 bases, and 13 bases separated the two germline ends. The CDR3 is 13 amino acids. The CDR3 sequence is CASRTQGGTEAFF. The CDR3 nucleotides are TGTGCCAGCAGGACTCAGGGAGGTACTGAAGCTTTCTTT.

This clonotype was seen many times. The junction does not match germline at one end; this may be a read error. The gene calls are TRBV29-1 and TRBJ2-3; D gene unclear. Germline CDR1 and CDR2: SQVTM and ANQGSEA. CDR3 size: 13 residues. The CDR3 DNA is TGCAGCTTTGAATTTGGGTCTACAGATACGCAGTATTTT. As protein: CSFEFGSTDTQYF.

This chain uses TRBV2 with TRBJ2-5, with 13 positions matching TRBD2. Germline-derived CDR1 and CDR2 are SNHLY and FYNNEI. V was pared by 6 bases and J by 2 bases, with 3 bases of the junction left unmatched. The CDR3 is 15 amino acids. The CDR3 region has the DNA TGTGCCAGCAGACGGACTAGCGGGGGACAAGAGACCCAGTACTTC. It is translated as CASRRTSGGQETQYF.

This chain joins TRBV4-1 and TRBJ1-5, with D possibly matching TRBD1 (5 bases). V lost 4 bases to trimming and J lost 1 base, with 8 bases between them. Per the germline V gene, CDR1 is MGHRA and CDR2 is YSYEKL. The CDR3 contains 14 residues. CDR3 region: CASSPRDSNQPQHF. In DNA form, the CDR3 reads TGCGCCAGCAGCCCCCGGGACAGCAATCAGCCCCAGCATTTT.

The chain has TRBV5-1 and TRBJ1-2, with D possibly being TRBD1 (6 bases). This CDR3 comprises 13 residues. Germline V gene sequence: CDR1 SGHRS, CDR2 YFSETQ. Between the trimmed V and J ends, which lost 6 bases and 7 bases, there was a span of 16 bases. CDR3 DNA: TGCGCCAGCACCCTGTCAGGGGAGGGTGGCTACACCTTC. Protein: CASTLSGEGGYTF.

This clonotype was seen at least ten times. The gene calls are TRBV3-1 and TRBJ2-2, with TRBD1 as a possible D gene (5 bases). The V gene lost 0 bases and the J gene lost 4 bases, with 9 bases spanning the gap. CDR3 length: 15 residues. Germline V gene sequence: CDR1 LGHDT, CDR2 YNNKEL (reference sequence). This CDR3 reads CASSQDWQGTGELFF. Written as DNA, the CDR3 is TGTGCCAGCAGCCAAGATTGGCAGGGCACCGGGGAGCTGTTTTTT.

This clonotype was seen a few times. DNA for the CDR3: TGTGCCAGCAGCCGCATCGACAGGGGGCAGGAGTTGCATAGGACCTACGAGCAGTACGTC. Translation gives CASSRIDRGQELHRTYEQYV. The rearrangement uses TRBV3-1 and TRBJ2-7; 10 nucleotides match TRBD1. Germline CDR1 and CDR2: LGHDT and YNNKEL (reference sequence). V trimming: 4 bases; J trimming: 2 bases; junction bases outside the gene matches: 20. The CDR3 loop spans 20 amino acids.

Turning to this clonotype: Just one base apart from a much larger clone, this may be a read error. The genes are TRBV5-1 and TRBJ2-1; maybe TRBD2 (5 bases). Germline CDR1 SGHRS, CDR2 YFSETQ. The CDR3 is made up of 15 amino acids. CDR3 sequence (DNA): TGCGCCAGCAGCCCCGAGTCTAGCTCCTTCAATGAGCAGTTCTTC. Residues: CASSPESSSFNEQFF.

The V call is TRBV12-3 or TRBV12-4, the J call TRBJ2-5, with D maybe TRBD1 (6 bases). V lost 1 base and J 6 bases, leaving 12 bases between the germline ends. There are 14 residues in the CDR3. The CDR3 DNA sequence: TGTGCCAGCAGTTTAGGGTACAGGGCCCAGACCCAGTACTTC. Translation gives CASSLGYRAQTQYF.

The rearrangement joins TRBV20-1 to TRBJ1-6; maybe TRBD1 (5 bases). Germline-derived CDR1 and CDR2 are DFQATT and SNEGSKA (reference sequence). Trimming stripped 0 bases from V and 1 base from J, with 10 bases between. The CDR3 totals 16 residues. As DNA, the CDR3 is TGCAGTGCTAGAGACGCAGGGTCTTCCTATAATTCACCCCTCCACTTT. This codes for CSARDAGSSYNSPLHF.

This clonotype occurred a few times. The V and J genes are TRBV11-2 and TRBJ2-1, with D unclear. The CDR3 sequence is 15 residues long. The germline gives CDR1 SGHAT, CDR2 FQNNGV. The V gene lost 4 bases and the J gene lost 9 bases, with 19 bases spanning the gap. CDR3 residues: CASSYHPRAAGEQFF. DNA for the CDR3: TGTGCCAGCAGCTACCACCCCCGGGCCGCCGGTGAGCAGTTCTTC. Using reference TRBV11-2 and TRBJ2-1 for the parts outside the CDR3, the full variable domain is EAGVAQSPRYKIIEKRQSVAFWCNPISGHATLYWYQQILGQGPKLLIQFQNNGVVDDSQLPKDRFSAERLKGVDSTLKIQPAKLEDSAVYLCASSYHPRAAGEQFFGPGTRLTVL.

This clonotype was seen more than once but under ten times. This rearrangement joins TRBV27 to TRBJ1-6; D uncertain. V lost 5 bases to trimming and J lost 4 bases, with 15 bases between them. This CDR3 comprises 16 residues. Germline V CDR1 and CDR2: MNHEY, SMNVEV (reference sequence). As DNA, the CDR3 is TGTGCCAGCAGTCCAGTTGCCCGCTTATATAATTCACCCCTCCACTTT. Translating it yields CASSPVARLYNSPLHF.

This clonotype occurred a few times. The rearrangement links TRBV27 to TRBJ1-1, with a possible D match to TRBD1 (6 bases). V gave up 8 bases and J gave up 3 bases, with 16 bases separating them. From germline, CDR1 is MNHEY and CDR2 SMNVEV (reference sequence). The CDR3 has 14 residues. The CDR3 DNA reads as TGTGCCAGCTTTCCCTGGGGGGGGCACACTGAAGCTTTCTTT. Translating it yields CASFPWGGHTEAFF.

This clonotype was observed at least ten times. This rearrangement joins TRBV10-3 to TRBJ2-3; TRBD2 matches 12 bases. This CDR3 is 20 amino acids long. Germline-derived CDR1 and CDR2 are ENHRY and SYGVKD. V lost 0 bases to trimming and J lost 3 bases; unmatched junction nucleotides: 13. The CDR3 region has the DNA TGTGCCATCAGTGAGTCCCCCACGACGACTAGCGGGGGCTATACAGATACGCAGTATTTT. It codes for CAISESPTTTSGGYTDTQYF.

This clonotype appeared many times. This chain's CDR3 is CASSFLSGSLTDTQYF. In DNA, the CDR3 is TGTGCCAGCAGCTTTCTATCGGGGTCCCTCACAGATACGCAGTATTTT. The V gene is TRBV7-8, the J gene TRBJ2-3; D may be TRBD2 (5 bases). V shed 3 bases and J shed 2 bases, with 15 bases lying between them. Germline V gene data show CDR1 as SGHVS and CDR2 as FQNEAQ. The CDR3 runs to 16 residues.

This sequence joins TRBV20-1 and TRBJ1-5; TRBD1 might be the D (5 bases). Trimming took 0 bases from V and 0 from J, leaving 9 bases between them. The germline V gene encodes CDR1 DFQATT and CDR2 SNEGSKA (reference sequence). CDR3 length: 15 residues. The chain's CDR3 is CSARDRQYSNQPQHF. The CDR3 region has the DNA TGCAGTGCTAGAGATCGACAGTATAGCAATCAGCCCCAGCATTTT.

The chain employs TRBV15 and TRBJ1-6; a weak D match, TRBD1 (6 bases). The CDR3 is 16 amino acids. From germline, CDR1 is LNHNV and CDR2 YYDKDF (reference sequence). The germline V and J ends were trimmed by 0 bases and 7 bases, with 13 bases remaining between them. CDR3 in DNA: TGTGCCACCAGCAGAGACCCGGACAGCCGCAATTCACCCCTCCACTTT. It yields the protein CATSRDPDSRNSPLHF.

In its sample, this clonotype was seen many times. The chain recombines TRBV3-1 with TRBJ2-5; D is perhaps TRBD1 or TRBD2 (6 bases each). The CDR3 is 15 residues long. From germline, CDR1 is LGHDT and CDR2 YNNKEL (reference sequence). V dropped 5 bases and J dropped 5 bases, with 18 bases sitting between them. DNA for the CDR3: TGTGCCAGCAGCTTCGAAAGAGGGGGGCAGGAGACCCAGTACTTC. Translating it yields CASSFERGGQETQYF.